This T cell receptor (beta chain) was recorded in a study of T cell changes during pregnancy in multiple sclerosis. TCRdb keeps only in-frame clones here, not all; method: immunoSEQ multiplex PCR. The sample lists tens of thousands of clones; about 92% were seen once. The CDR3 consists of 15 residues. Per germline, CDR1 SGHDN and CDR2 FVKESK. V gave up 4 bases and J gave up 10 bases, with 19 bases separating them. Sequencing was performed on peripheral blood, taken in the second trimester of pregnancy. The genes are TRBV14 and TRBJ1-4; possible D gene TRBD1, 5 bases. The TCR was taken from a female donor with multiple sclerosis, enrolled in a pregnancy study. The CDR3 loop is CASSPIGGGYRKLFF. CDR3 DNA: TGTGCCAGCAGCCCTATCGGGGGAGGCTATAGAAAACTGTTTTTT.